The source of this T cell receptor (beta chain) is a study of blood T cell repertoires in COVID-19. The method was immunoSEQ multiplex PCR; TCRdb's version includes in-frame clones alone and lacks a portion of them. The table has 200,000 to 250,000 clones, about 91% seen once. J gave up 5 bases and V 6 bases, and 7 bases lay outside the gene matches. The germline gives CDR1 LGHNA, CDR2 YNFKEQ. This CDR3 spans 14 amino acids. Participant age was roughly 18 to 90 years, and participants resided in about two dozen US areas. The TCR originated in a woman aged 50 to 60 with acute COVID-19. Sequencing was carried out using PBMCs or T cells enriched from blood (not recorded which). This chain joins TRBV4-2 and TRBJ2-5; 9 nucleotides line up with TRBD1. CDR3 coding DNA: TGTGCCAGCAGTCGCCGGGACAGGGAGGAGACCCAGTACTTC. This translates into CASSRRDREETQYF.